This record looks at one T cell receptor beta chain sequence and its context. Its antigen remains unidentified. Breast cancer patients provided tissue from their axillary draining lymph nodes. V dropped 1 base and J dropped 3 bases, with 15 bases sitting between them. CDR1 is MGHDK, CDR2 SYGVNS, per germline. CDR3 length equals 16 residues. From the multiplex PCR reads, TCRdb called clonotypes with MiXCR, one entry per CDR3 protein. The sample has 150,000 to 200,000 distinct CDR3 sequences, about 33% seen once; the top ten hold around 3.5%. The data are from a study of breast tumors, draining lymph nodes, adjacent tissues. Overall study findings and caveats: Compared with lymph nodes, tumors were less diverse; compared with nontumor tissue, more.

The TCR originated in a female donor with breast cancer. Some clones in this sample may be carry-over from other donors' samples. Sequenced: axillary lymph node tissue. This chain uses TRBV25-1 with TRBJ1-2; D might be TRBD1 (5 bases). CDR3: CASSEFGQGGDYGYTF. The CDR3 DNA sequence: TGTGCCAGCAGTGAATTCGGCCAGGGCGGAGACTATGGCTACACCTTC.